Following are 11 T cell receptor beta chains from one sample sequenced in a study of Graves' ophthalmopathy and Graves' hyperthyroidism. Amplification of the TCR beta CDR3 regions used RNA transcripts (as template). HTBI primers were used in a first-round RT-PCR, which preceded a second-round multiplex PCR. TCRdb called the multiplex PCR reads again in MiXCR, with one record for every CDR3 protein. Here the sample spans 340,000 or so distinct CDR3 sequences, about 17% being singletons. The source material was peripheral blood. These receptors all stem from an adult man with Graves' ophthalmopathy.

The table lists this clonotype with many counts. CDR3 amino acids: CAAMSGTGSYEQYF. The CDR3 DNA is TGTGCCGCCATGTCCGGGACAGGGTCATACGAGCAGTACTTC. V and J are TRBV10-3 and TRBJ2-7; the match to TRBD1 covers 9 bases. Per germline, CDR1 ENHRY and CDR2 SYGVKD. V trimming: 11 bases; J trimming: 4 bases; junction bases outside the gene matches: 12. This CDR3 is 14 amino acids long.

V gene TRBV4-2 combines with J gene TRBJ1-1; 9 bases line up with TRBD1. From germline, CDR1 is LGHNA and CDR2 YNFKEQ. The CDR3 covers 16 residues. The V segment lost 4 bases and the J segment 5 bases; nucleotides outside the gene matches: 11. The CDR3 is CASSREWDRESTEAFF. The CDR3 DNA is TGTGCCAGCAGCCGCGAATGGGACAGGGAGAGTACTGAAGCTTTCTTT.

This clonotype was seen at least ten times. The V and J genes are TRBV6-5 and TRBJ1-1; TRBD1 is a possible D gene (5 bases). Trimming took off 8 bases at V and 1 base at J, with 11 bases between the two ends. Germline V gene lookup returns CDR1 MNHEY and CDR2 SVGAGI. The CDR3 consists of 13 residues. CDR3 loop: CASLGTENTEAFF. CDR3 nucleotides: TGTGCCAGCCTCGGGACTGAGAACACTGAAGCTTTCTTT.

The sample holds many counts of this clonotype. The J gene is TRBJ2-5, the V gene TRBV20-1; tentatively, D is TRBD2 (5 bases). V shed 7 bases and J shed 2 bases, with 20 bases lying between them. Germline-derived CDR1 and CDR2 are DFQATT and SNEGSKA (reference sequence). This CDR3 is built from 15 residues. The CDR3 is CSGFGVGSPQETQYF. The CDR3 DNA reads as TGCAGTGGATTCGGGGTCGGGTCACCTCAAGAGACCCAGTACTTC.

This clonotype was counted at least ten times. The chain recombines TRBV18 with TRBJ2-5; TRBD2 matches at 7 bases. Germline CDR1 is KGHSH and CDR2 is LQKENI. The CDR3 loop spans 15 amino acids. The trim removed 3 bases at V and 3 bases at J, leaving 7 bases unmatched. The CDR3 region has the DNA TGTGCCAGCTCACCGGCGGGAGACCCAAAAGAGACCCAGTACTTC. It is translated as CASSPAGDPKETQYF. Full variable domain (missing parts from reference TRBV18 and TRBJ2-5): NAGVMQNPRHLVRRRGQEARLRCSPMKGHSHVYWYRQLPEEGLKFMVYLQKENIIDESGMPKERFSAEFPKEGPSILRIQQVVRGDSAAYFCASSPAGDPKETQYFGPGTRLLVL.

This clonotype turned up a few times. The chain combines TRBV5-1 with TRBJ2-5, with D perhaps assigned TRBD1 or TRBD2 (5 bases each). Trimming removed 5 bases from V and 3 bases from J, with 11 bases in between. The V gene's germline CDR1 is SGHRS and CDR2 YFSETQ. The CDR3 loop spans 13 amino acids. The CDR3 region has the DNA TGCGCCAGCAGTCAGGGACCTAAAGAGACCCAGTACTTC. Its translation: CASSQGPKETQYF.

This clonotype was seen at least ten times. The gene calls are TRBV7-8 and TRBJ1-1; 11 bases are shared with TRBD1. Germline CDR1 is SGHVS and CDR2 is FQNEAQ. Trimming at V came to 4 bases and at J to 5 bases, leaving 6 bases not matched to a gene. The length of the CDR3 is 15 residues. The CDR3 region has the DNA TGTGCCAGCAGCTCTGGACAGGGGGCTTGGACTGAAGCTTTCTTT. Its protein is CASSSGQGAWTEAFF.

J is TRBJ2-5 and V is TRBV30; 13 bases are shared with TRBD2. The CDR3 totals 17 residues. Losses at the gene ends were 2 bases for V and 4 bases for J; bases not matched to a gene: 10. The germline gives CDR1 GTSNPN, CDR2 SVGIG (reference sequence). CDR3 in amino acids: CAWSLGLAGATRETQYF. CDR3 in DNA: TGTGCCTGGAGTCTTGGACTAGCGGGGGCTACGCGAGAGACCCAGTACTTC. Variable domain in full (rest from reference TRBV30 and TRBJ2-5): SQTIHQWPATLVQPVGSPLSLECTVEGTSNPNLYWYRQAAGRGLQLLFYSVGIGQISSEVPQNLSASRPQDRQFILSSKKLLLSDSGFYLCAWSLGLAGATRETQYFGPGTRLLVL.

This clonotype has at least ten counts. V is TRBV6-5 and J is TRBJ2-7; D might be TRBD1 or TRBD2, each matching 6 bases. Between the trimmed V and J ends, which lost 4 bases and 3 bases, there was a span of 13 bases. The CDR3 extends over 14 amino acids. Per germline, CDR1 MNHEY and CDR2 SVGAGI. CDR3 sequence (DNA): TGTGCCAGCAGTTGGGGGGCAGGGGTCTACGAGCAGTACTTC. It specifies CASSWGAGVYEQYF.

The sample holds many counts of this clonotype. CDR3 in DNA: TGTGCCAGCAGCTCCAGCCAGGACTCGTTTTACGAGCAGTACTTC. Translating it yields CASSSSQDSFYEQYF. This chain links TRBV11-2 with TRBJ2-7; TRBD2 is a possible D gene (5 bases). CDR1 and CDR2 (germline): SGHAT, FQNNGV. V was trimmed by 4 bases and J by 4 bases, leaving 17 bases between them. The CDR3 totals 15 residues.

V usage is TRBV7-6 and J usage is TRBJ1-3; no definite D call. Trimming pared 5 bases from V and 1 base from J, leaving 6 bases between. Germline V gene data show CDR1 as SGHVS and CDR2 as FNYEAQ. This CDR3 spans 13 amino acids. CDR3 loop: CASSMGSGNTIYF. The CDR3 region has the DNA TGTGCCAGCAGCATGGGATCTGGAAACACCATATATTTT.